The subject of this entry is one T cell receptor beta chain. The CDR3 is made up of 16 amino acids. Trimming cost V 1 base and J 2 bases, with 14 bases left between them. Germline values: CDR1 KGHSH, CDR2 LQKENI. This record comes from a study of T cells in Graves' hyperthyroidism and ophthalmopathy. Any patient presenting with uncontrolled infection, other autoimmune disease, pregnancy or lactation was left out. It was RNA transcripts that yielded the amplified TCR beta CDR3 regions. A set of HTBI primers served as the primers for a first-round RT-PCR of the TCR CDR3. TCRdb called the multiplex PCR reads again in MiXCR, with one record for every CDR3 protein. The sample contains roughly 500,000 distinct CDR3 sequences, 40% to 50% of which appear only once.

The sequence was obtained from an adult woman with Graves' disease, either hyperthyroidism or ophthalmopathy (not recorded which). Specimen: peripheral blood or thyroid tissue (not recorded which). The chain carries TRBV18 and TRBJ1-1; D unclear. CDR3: CASSPQSGGRNTEAFF. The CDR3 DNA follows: TGTGCCAGCTCACCACAGAGCGGCGGTAGAAACACTGAAGCTTTCTTT.